This entry lists 21 T cell receptor beta chains sequenced from one sample in a study of T cells after yellow fever vaccination. Via MiXCR, TCRdb re-called the 5' RACE reads, giving one row per CDR3 protein. The sample has 20,000 to 30,000 distinct CDR3 sequences, under 5.5% seen once. Here the sequenced sample was PBMCs, either bulk or a sorted T-cell subset (CD4+, CD8+, memory, or dextramer-sorted; not recorded which), taken on the day of the yellow fever booster vaccination. These TCRs come from a young man who received the YFV17D yellow fever vaccine.

This clonotype was counted ten times or more. This chain links TRBV18 with TRBJ1-1; tentative D call: TRBD1 (6 bases). The V gene's germline CDR1 is KGHSH and CDR2 LQKENI. The CDR3 loop spans 15 amino acids. Trimming left V 2 bases short and J 4 bases short, with 14 bases between. The CDR3 protein is CASSPRDIFGTEAFF. In DNA, the CDR3 is TGTGCCAGCTCACCAAGGGACATATTCGGCACTGAAGCTTTCTTT.

This clonotype was picked up a small number of times. The J gene is TRBJ2-2, the V gene TRBV2; 10 bases are a match to TRBD1. Germline CDR1 reads SNHLY; CDR2 reads FYNNEI. V lost 4 bases and J lost 4; bases outside the gene matches: 12. This CDR3 spans 18 amino acids. The CDR3 loop is CASSGSFRDRGFTGELFF. Written as DNA, the CDR3 is TGTGCCAGCAGTGGGAGTTTCCGGGACAGGGGTTTCACCGGGGAGCTGTTTTTT.

In its sample, this clonotype was seen a few times. Written as DNA, the CDR3 is TGTGCCAGCTCACACCAAGAGACCCAGTACTTC. This gives the protein CASSHQETQYF. The chain uses TRBV18 and TRBJ2-5; no clear D gene. V lost 4 bases and J 0 bases, leaving 0 bases between the germline ends. There are 11 residues in the CDR3. The V gene's germline CDR1 is KGHSH and CDR2 LQKENI.

This chain connects TRBV2 to TRBJ2-5; D remains ambiguous. This CDR3 region has 10 residues. The V gene's germline CDR1 is SNHLY and CDR2 FYNNEI. Trimming removed 4 bases at V and 5 bases at J, with 2 bases between. CDR3 protein: CASSVETQYF. CDR3 nucleotides: TGTGCCAGCAGTGTGGAGACCCAGTACTTC.

This clonotype appeared a few times. This chain links TRBV20-1 with TRBJ2-7; D unresolved. The V end lost 5 bases, the J end lost 3 bases, and 2 bases lay between the germline ends. Germline V CDR1 and CDR2: DFQATT, SNEGSKA (reference sequence). CDR3 size: 9 residues. CDR3 in amino acids: CSAGYEQYF. The CDR3 DNA reads TGCAGTGCTGGCTACGAGCAGTACTTC.

This clonotype appeared many times. J is TRBJ2-2 and V is TRBV10-3; TRBD2 agrees at 10 bases. Germline V gene sequence: CDR1 ENHRY, CDR2 SYGVKD. This CDR3 is built from 18 residues. V was clipped by 10 bases and J by 0 bases; unmatched bases: 14. CDR3 nucleotides: TGTGCCACCAGGGGGACTAGCGCGAGTAATACGAACACCGGGGAGCTGTTTTTT. Translation gives CATRGTSASNTNTGELFF.

This clonotype has at least ten counts. The V gene is TRBV5-1, the J gene TRBJ2-3, with 7 bases lining up with TRBD2. This CDR3 region has 14 residues. Germline-derived CDR1 and CDR2 are SGHRS and YFSETQ. Unmatched junction bases numbered 11, after V lost 8 bases and J lost 5 bases. The CDR3 loop is CASAYSSSGDTQYF. CDR3 DNA sequence: TGCGCCAGTGCCTACAGTTCTAGCGGAGATACGCAGTATTTT. The full variable domain, in which reference TRBV5-1 and TRBJ2-3 provide the parts outside the CDR3, is KAGVTQTPRYLIKTRGQQVTLSCSPISGHRSVSWYQQTPGQGLQFLFEYFSETQRNKGNFPGRFSGRQFSNSRSEMNVSTLELGDSALYLCASAYSSSGDTQYFGPGTRLTVL.

This clonotype was seen many times. This chain joins TRBV24-1 and TRBJ2-1, with TRBD1 matching over 7 bases. Germline lookup yields CDR1 KGHDR and CDR2 SFDVKD. The V segment lost 1 base and the J segment 8 bases; nucleotides outside the gene matches: 4. This CDR3 comprises 14 residues. CDR3 in DNA: TGTGCCACCAGTGATTTTGGGCAGGGGGATGAGCAGTTCTTC. This translates into CATSDFGQGDEQFF.

This clonotype was detected ten times or more. The chain combines TRBV5-1 with TRBJ1-2, with 8 bases matching TRBD1. The junction had 12 bases not matched to a gene; V was cut back by 2 bases and J by 3 bases. This CDR3 region has 17 residues. Germline lookup yields CDR1 SGHRS and CDR2 YFSETQ. CDR3 sequence (DNA): TGCGCCAGCAGCTTTCGCCCCCGGGACAGGATCTACTATGGCTACACCTTC. Translation gives CASSFRPRDRIYYGYTF.

This clonotype was recorded many times. The CDR3: CASSRDRNTEAFF. The CDR3 region has the DNA TGTGCCAGCAGCCGGGACAGGAACACTGAAGCTTTCTTT. This sequence joins TRBV7-2 and TRBJ1-1, with 7 bases aligning to TRBD1. CDR1 and CDR2 (germline): SGHTA, FQGNSA. This CDR3 is built from 13 residues. The junction had 1 base not matched to a gene; V was cut back by 5 bases and J by 1 base.

This clonotype was seen at least ten times. This chain links TRBV4-3 with TRBJ2-1, with TRBD2 matching over 9 bases. The CDR3 sequence is 16 residues long. The trim removed 1 base at V and 8 bases at J, leaving 9 bases unmatched. Germline V gene data show CDR1 as LGHNA and CDR2 as YSLEER. CDR3 coding DNA: TGCGCCAGCAGCCAAGTTGTTAGCGGGGGAGGATATGAGCAGTTCTTC. This sequence encodes CASSQVVSGGGYEQFF.

This chain uses TRBV9 with TRBJ1-3; TRBD1 is a possible D gene (6 bases). Germline CDR1 is SGDLS and CDR2 is YYNGEE. The CDR3 has 15 amino acids. Deletions cut 6 bases from V and 4 bases from J, with 17 bases between. The CDR3 region is CASTSAGDLGNTIYF. The CDR3 nucleotides read TGTGCCAGCACTTCGGCAGGGGACCTGGGAAACACCATATATTTT.

The sample holds many counts of this clonotype. The V and J genes are TRBV5-1 and TRBJ2-3; no definite D call. Trimming removed 0 bases from V and 1 base from J, with 6 bases in between. The CDR3 runs to 14 residues. CDR1 is SGHRS and CDR2 is YFSETQ in the germline V gene. In DNA, the CDR3 is TGCGCCAGCAGCTTGGAGGACGGCACAGATACGCAGTATTTT. The encoded protein is CASSLEDGTDTQYF.

This clonotype has at least ten counts. The chain employs TRBV7-9 and TRBJ1-2; TRBD1 might be the D (6 bases). Trimming removed 4 bases at V and 4 bases at J, with 19 bases between. CDR1 and CDR2 (germline): SEHNR, FQNEAQ (reference sequence). The CDR3 spans 16 residues. CDR3 amino acids: CASSYVAGADSYGYTF. The DNA for the CDR3 is TGTGCCAGCAGCTATGTAGCGGGGGCCGATTCCTATGGCTACACCTTC.

This clonotype was seen repeatedly, ten times or more. V and J are TRBV19 and TRBJ1-5; D not resolved. Germline CDR1 and CDR2: LNHDA and SQIVND (reference sequence). The CDR3 contains 12 residues. Trimming removed 9 bases at V and 0 bases at J, with 6 bases between. This chain's CDR3 is CASGLSNQPQHF. The CDR3 DNA is TGTGCCAGCGGGCTTAGCAATCAGCCCCAGCATTTT.

This clonotype appeared many times. V gene TRBV9 combines with J gene TRBJ1-6; 8 bases map to TRBD1. The germline CDR1 and CDR2 sequences are SGDLS and YYNGEE. The CDR3 is made up of 15 amino acids. Germline trimming cut 4 bases from V and 7 bases from J; bases unmatched to any gene: 7. In DNA, the CDR3 is TGTGCCAGCAGCCCGACAGGGGTGGGAAATTCACCCCTCCACTTT. It specifies CASSPTGVGNSPLHF.

The sample holds many counts of this clonotype. CDR3 sequence reads: CASSSFSTGTEAFF. CDR3 nucleotides: TGTGCCAGCAGCTCCTTTTCTACAGGTACTGAAGCTTTCTTT. V is TRBV11-1 and J is TRBJ1-1, with D tentatively TRBD1 (5 bases). In germline, CDR1 is SGHAT, CDR2 FQDESV (reference sequence). Between the trimmed V and J ends, which lost 4 bases and 5 bases, there was a span of 14 bases. CDR3 length: 14 amino acids. Full variable domain (rest looked up from reference TRBV11-1 and TRBJ1-1): EAEVAQSPRYKITEKSQAVAFWCDPISGHATLYWYRQILGQGPELLVQFQDESVVDDSQLPKDRFSAERLKGVDSTLKIQPAELGDSAMYLCASSSFSTGTEAFFGQGTRLTVV.

The chain recombines TRBV11-2 with TRBJ2-3; D remains unclear. Germline values: CDR1 SGHAT, CDR2 FQNNGV. V lost 2 bases and J 10 bases, leaving 7 bases between the germline ends. The CDR3 consists of 11 residues. The CDR3 sequence is CASSLLGPQYF. The CDR3 region has the DNA TGTGCCAGCAGCTTATTAGGTCCGCAGTATTTT.

This clonotype came up many times. The genes are TRBV20-1 and TRBJ2-5, with D unclear. There are 14 residues in the CDR3. The V gene's germline CDR1 is DFQATT and CDR2 SNEGSKA (reference sequence). V was pared by 6 bases and J by 7 bases, with 21 bases between. The DNA of the CDR3 is TGCAGTGCCCCGATTTGGACCGCCGCCGGGACCCAGTACTTC. Residues: CSAPIWTAAGTQYF.

The V call is TRBV28, the J call TRBJ2-7, with 8 nucleotides matching TRBD1. V lost 3 bases, J lost 5 bases, and 3 bases stayed unmatched. This CDR3 is 13 amino acids long. Germline V lookup: CDR1 MDHEN, CDR2 SYDVKM. The CDR3 is CASSFDRGHEQYV. CDR3 coding DNA: TGTGCCAGCAGTTTTGACAGGGGCCACGAGCAGTACGTC.

This clonotype was detected ten times or more. The chain links TRBV18 to TRBJ2-5; no clear D gene. This CDR3 has 12 amino acids. The germline CDR1 and CDR2 sequences are KGHSH and LQKENI. Trimming left V 7 bases short and J 2 bases short, with 8 bases between. The CDR3 sequence is CASCDFQETQYF. CDR3 coding DNA: TGTGCCAGCTGTGACTTTCAAGAGACCCAGTACTTC.